The subject of this entry is one T cell receptor (beta chain). These data belong to a study of blood T cell repertoires in COVID-19. Study at large: In each case, the material was cDNA or gDNA derived from T cells, B-cell-depleted T cells, or PBMCs.

Per the original data handling: Amplification from reference gene primers served as the basis for estimated nucleated cell counts. Using immunoSEQ multiplex PCR, the repertoire was profiled, and TCRdb retains in-frame clones only, with some absent. From that table come the V and J calls and clone size; the DNA was used to work out D and trimming. Of around 68,000 clones listed, roughly 87% were seen once; the top ten hold 2.5% to 3%. Germline trimming cut 5 bases from V and 5 bases from J; bases unmatched to any gene: 9. CDR1 and CDR2 (germline): SGHRS, YFSETQ. The length of the CDR3 is 15 residues. Sequencing was performed on peripheral blood. V gene TRBV5-1 combines with J gene TRBJ2-1; 8 nucleotides agree with TRBD1. This sequence was found in a man of 80 years or more with acute or convalescent COVID-19. CDR3 sequence reads: CASSLTGTGHNEQFF. For the CDR3, the DNA is TGCGCCAGCAGTTTGACCGGGACAGGACACAATGAGCAGTTCTTC.